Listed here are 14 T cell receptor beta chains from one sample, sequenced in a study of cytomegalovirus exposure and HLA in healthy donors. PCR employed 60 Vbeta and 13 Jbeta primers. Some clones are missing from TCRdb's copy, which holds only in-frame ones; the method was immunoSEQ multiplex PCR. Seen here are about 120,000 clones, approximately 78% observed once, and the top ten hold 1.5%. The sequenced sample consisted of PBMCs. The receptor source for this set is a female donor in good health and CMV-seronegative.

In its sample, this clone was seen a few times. The CDR3 DNA is TGTGCCAGTAGTATCAACGGAGACAACTATGGCTACACCTTC. Its translation: CASSINGDNYGYTF. The chain uses TRBV19 and TRBJ1-2; D is unclear. This CDR3 comprises 14 residues. Germline CDR1 is LNHDA and CDR2 is SQIVND (reference sequence). With 3 bases removed from V and 2 bases from J, the gap between germline ends came to 10 bases.

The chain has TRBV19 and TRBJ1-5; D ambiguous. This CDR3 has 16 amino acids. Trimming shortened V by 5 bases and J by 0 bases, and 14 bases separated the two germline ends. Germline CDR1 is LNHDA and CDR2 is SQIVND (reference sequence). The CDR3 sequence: CASSAGLLYSNQPQHF. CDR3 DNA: TGTGCCAGTAGTGCGGGCCTACTGTATAGCAATCAGCCCCAGCATTTT. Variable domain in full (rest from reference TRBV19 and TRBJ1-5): DGGITQSPKYLFRKEGQNVTLSCEQNLNHDAMYWYRQDPGQGLRLIYYSQIVNDFQKGDIAEGYSVSREKKESFPLTVTSAQKNPTAFYLCASSAGLLYSNQPQHFGDGTRLSIL.

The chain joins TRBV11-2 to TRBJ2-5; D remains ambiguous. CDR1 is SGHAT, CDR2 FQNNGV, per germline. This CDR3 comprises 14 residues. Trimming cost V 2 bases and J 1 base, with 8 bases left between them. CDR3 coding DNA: TGTGCCAGCAGCTTACACACCACCCAAGAGACCCAGTACTTC. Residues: CASSLHTTQETQYF.

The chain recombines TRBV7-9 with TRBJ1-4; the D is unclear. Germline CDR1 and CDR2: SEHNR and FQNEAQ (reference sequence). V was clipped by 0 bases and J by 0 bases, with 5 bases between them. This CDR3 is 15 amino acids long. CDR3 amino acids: CASSLAATTNEKLFF. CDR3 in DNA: TGTGCCAGCAGCTTAGCGGCAACAACTAATGAAAAACTGTTTTTT.

Here the CDR3 reads CASSPRTGARGTEAFF. The CDR3 DNA reads as TGTGCCAGCAGCCCGAGGACAGGGGCTAGGGGAACTGAAGCTTTCTTT. The chain employs TRBV11-2 and TRBJ1-1; 9 positions agree with TRBD1. V was pared by 5 bases and J by 5 bases, with 12 bases of the junction left unmatched. The CDR3 runs to 16 residues. CDR1 is SGHAT and CDR2 is FQNNGV in the germline V gene.

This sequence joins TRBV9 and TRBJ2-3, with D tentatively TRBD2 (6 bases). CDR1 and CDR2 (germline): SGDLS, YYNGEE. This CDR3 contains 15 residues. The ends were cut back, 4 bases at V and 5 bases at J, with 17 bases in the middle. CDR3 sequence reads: CASSYMPGAKDTQYF. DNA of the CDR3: TGTGCCAGCAGCTATATGCCGGGAGCCAAAGATACGCAGTATTTT.

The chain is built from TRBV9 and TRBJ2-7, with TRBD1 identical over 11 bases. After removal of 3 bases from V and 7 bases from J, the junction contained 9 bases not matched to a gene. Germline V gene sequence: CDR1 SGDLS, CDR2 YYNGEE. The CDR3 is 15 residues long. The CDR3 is CASSGTGGWSEEQYF. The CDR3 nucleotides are TGTGCCAGCAGCGGGACAGGGGGCTGGTCGGAGGAGCAGTACTTC.

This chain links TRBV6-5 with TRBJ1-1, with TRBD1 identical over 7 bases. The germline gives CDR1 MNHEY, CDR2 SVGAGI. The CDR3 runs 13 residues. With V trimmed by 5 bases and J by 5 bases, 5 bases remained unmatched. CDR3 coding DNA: TGTGCCAGCAGTAGAACAGGGGAAACTGAAGCTTTCTTT. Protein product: CASSRTGETEAFF.

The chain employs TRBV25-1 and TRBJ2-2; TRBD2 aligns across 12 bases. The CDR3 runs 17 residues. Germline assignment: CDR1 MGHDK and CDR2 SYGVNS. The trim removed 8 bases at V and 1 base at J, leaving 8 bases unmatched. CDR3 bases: TGTGCCAGCCAAGCCTCTAGCGGGAGGGGGAACACCGGGGAGCTGTTTTTT. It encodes CASQASSGRGNTGELFF.

The CDR3 loop reads CSPLSCNQPQHF. Written as DNA, the CDR3 is TGCAGCCCGTTGAGTTGCAATCAGCCCCAGCATTTT. The V gene is TRBV29-1, the J gene TRBJ1-5; D remains unclear. The germline CDR1 and CDR2 sequences are SQVTM and ANQGSEA. This CDR3 region has 12 residues. V was clipped by 8 bases and J by 2 bases, with 10 bases between them.

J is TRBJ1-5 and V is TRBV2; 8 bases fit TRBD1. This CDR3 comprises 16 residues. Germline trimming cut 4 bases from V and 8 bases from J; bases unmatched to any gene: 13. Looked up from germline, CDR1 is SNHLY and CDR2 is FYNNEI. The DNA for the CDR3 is TGTGCCAGCAGTGTTCTAGGCAGGGGGCGCGGTGAGCCCCAGCATTTT. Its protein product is CASSVLGRGRGEPQHF.

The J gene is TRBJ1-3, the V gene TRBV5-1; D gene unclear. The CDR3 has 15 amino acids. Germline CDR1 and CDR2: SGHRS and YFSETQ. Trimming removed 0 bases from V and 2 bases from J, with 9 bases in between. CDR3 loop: CASSLDSSAGNTIYF. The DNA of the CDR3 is TGCGCCAGCAGCTTGGACAGCTCAGCTGGAAACACCATATATTTT.

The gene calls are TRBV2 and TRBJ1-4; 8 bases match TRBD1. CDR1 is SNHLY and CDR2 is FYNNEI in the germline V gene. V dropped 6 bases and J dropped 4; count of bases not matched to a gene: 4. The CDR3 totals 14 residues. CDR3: CASSKDRVNEKLFF. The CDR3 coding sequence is TGTGCCAGCAGCAAGGACAGGGTTAATGAAAAACTGTTTTTT.

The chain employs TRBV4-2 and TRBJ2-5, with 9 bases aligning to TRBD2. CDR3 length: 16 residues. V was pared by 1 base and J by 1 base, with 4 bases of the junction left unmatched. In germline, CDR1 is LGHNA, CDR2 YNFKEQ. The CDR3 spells CASSQVSGGPQETQYF. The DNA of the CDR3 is TGTGCCAGCAGCCAAGTTAGCGGGGGCCCCCAAGAGACCCAGTACTTC.